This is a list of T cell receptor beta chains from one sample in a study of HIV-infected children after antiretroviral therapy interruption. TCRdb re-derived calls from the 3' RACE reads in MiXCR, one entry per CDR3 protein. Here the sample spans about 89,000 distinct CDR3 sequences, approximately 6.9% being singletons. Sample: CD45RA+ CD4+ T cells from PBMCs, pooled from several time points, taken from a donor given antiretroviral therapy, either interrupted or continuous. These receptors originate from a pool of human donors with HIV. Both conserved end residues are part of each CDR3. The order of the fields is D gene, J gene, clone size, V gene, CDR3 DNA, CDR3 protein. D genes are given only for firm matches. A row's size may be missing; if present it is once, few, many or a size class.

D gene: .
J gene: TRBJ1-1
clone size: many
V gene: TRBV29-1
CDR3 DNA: TGCAGCGTTCTCAGGCCTTTGAACACTGAAGCTTTCTTT
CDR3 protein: CSVLRPLNTEAFF

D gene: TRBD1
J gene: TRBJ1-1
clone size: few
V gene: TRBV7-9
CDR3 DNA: TGTGCCAGCACCAGACAGGGGATGAACACTGAAGCTTTCTTT
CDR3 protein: CASTRQGMNTEAFF

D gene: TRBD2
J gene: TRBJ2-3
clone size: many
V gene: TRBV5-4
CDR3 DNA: TGTGCCAGCAGCTTAGTTAGGAGCGGGAAGGGAGATACGCAGTATTTT
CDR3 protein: CASSLVRSGKGDTQYF

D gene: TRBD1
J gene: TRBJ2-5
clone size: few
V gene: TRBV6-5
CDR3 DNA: TGTGCCAGCAGACCCACCGGGACAGGGTGGGAAGAGACCCAGTACTTC
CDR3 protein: CASRPTGTGWEETQYF

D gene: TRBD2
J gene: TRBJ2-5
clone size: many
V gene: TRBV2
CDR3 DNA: TGTGCCAGCATCGAGCGGGAATTACACAAAGAGACCCAGTACTTC
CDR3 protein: CASIERELHKETQYF

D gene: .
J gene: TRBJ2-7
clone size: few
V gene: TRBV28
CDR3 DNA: TGTGCCAGCAGTTTAGTGGGCACCTTGAGCTCCTACGAGCAGTACTTC
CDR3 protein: CASSLVGTLSSYEQYF

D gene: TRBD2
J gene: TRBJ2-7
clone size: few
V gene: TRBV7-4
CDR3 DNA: TGTGCCAGCAGCTTAGGTTGGGCAGGGACTAACTACGAGCAGTACTTC
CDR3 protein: CASSLGWAGTNYEQYF

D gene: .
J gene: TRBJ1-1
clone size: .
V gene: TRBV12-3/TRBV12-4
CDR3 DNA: TGTGCCAGCAGTTTCGGGGAAATGAACACTGAAGCTTTCTTT
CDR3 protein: CASSFGEMNTEAFF

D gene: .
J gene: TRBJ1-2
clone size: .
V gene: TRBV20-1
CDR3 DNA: TGCAGTGCTAGACACACAGGCTACACCTTC
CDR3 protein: CSARHTGYTF

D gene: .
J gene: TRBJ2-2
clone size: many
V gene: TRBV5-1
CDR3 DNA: TGCGCCAGCAGCTTGACAGTCGGCAACACCGGGGAGCTGTTTTTT
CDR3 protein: CASSLTVGNTGELFF

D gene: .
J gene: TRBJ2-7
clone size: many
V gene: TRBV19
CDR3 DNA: TGTGCCAGTAGTATCGGACTCTACAGGGAGCAGTACTTC
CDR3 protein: CASSIGLYREQYF

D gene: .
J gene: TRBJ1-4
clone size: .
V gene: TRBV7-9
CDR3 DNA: TGTGCCAGCAGCTTAGGAACCCATGAAAAACTGTTTTTT
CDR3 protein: CASSLGTHEKLFF

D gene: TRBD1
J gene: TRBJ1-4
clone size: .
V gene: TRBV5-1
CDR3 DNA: TGCGCCAGCAGCTGGATTGGACAGGGGGGTGAAAAACTGTTTTTT
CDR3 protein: CASSWIGQGGEKLFF

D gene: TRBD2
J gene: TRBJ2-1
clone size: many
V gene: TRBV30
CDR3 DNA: TGTGCCTTCTGCGTGGGACTAGGGTACAATGAGCAGTTCTTC
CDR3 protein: CAFCVGLGYNEQFF

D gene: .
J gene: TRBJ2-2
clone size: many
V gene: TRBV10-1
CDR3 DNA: TGCGCCAGCAGTGTGGAGGTCGTCGGGGAGCTGTTTTTT
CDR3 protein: CASSVEVVGELFF

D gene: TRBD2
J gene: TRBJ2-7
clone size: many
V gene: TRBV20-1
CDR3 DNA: TGCAGTGCCGGCAGCGGGGGAGTCTCTACCGAGCAGTACTTC
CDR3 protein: CSAGSGGVSTEQYF

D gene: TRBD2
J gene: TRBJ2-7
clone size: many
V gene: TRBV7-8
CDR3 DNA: TGTGCCAGCAGGCCTACTAGCGTCGACGAGCAGTACTTC
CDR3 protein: CASRPTSVDEQYF

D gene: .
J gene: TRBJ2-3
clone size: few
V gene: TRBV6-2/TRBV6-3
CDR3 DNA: TGTGCCAGCATGACCGCACGTAGAGACACAGATACGCAGTATTTT
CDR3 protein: CASMTARRDTDTQYF

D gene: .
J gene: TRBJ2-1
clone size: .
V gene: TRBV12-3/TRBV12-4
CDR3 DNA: TGTGCCAGCACCCAAACGGGGGATGAGCAGTTCTTC
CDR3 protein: CASTQTGDEQFF

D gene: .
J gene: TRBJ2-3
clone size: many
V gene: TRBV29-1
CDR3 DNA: TGCAGCGTTGGGGGGGATAACACAGATACGCAGTATTTT
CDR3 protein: CSVGGDNTDTQYF

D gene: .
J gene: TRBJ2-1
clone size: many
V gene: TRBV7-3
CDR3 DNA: TGTGCCAGCAGCTTAGGTGAGGGAGTCAATGAGCAGTTCTTC
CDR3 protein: CASSLGEGVNEQFF

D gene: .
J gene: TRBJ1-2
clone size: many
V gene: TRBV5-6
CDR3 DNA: TGTGCCAGCAGCCTAGGAGTGACTACAGCCCTGGGCTATGGCTACACCTTC
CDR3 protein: CASSLGVTTALGYGYTF

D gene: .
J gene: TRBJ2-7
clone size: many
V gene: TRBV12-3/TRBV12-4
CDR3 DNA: TGTGCCAGCAGCGTGGGGGGAGAGGAACAGTACTTC
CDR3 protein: CASSVGGEEQYF

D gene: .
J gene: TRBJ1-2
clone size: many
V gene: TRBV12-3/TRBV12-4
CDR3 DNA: TGTGCCAGCAGAACAGGGAAACTTGGCTACACCTTC
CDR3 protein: CASRTGKLGYTF

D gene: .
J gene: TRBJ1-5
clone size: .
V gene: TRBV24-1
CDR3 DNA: TGTGCCACCAGTGATGTAGGGGGAAATCAGCCCCAGCATTTT
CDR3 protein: CATSDVGGNQPQHF

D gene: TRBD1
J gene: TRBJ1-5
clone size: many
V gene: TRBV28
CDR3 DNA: TGTGCCAGCAGCGGACAGGGGGAGATAAGCGGCAATCAGCCCCAGCATTTT
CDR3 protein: CASSGQGEISGNQPQHF

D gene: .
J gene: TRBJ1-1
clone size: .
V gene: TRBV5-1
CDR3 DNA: TGCGCCAGCAGCTTGGTTCCGGGGTCGAACACTGAAGCTTTCTTT
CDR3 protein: CASSLVPGSNTEAFF

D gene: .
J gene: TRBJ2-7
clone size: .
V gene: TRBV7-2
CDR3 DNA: TGTGCCAGCAGCTTAGCCCGCCTCCCCGGCTACGAGCAGTACTTC
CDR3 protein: CASSLARLPGYEQYF

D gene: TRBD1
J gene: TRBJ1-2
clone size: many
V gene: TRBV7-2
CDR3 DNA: TGTGCCAGCAGTCAGGGGGCGGGAGTCTATGGCTACACCTTC
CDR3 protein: CASSQGAGVYGYTF

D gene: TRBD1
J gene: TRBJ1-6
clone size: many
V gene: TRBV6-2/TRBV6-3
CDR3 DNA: TGTGCCAGCAGTTACTGGACAGGAAATTCACCCCTCCACTTT
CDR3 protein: CASSYWTGNSPLHF

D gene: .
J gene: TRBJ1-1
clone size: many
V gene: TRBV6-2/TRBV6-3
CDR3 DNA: TGTGCCAGCAGTTACAGGCGCCAGAACACTGAAGCTTTCTTT
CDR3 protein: CASSYRRQNTEAFF

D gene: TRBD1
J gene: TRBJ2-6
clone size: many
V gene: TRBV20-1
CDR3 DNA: TGCAGTGCTAGGCCTACAGGGGCTGGGGCCAACGTCCTGACTTTC
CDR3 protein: CSARPTGAGANVLTF

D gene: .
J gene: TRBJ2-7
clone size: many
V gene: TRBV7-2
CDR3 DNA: TGTGCCAGCCGCCGAGGAGGGGGTTACGAGCAGTACTTC
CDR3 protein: CASRRGGGYEQYF

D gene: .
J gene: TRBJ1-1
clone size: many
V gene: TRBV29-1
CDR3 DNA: TGCAGCGTGAAATATATGAACACTGAAGCTTTCTTT
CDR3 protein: CSVKYMNTEAFF

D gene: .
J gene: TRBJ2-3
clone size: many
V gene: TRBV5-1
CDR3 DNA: TGCGCCAGCAGCCCGACAGTGAGCACAGATACGCAGTATTTT
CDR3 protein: CASSPTVSTDTQYF

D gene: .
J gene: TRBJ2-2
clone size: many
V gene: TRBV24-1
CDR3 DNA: TGTGCCACCAGTGATTTGATCATGACAGTCCCACACGAAGAAAACACCGGGGAGCTGTTTTTT
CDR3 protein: CATSDLIMTVPHEENTGELFF

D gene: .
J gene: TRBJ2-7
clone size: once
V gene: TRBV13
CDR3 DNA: TGTGCCAGCAGTGATGGGGGGAGCTCCTATGAACAGTACTTC
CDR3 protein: CASSDGGSSYEQYF

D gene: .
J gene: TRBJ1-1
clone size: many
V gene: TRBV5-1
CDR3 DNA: TGCGCCAGCAGGACGTCGGCGAACACTGAAGCTTTCTTT
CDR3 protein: CASRTSANTEAFF

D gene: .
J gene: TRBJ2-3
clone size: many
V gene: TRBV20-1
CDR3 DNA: TGCAGTGCTAATCCCACAGATACGCAGTATTTT
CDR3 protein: CSANPTDTQYF